This T cell receptor (beta chain) emerged from a study of human CD8 memory T cell subsets. Overall study results and limits: Stem-like memory and precursor exhausted T cell repertoires had very little in common with each other.

On this clonotype itself: Its specificity is unknown.

Enriched by negative magnetic separation, total CD8+ T cells were obtained. For every subset, the RNA was derived from duplicate vials of about 150,000 sorted CD8+ T cells. The CDR3 covers 13 residues. Germline CDR1 and CDR2: MNHEY and SMNVEV (reference sequence). UMI-labeled 5' RACE was used, and it produced the TCR beta libraries. TCRdb re-called the 5' RACE reads; every CDR3 protein appears as one record, without DNA. This sample's table reports about 9,300 distinct CDR3 sequences. Sequencing was carried out using CD8+ T cells from PBMCs. The TCR sequence derives from a human donor in good health. The V gene is TRBV27, the J gene TRBJ2-3. CDR3 loop: CASSLASGDTQYF.